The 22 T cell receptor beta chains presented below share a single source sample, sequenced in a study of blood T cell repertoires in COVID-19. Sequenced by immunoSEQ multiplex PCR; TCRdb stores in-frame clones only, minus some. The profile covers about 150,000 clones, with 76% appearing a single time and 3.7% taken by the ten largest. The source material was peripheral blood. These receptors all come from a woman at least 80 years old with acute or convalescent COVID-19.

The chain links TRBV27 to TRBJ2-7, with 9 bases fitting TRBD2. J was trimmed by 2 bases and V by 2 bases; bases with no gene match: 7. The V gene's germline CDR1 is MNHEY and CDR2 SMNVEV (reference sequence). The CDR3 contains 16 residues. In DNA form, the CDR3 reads TGTGCCAGCAGTTTAAATTCTGCGGGAGGGGCCTACGAGCAGTACTTC. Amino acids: CASSLNSAGGAYEQYF.

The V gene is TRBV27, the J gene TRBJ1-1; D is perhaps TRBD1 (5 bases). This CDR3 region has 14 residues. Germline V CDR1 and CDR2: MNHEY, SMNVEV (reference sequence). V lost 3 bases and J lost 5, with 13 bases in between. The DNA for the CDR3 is TGTGCCAGCAGTTTCCTTGGGACTCTAACTGAAGCTTTCTTT. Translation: CASSFLGTLTEAFF.

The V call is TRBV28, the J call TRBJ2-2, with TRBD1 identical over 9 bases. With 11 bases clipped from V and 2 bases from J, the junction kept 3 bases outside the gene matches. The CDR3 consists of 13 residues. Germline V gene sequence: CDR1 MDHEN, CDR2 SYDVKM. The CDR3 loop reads CAWGQGNTGELFF. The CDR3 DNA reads TGTGCCTGGGGACAGGGTAACACCGGGGAGCTGTTTTTT.

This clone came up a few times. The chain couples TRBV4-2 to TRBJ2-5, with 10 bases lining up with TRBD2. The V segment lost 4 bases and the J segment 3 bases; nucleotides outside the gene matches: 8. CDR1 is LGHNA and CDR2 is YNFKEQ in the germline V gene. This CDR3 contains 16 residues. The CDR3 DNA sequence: TGTGCCAGCAGCCCTCGGACTAGCGGAGATGAAGAGACCCAGTACTTC. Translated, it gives CASSPRTSGDEETQYF.

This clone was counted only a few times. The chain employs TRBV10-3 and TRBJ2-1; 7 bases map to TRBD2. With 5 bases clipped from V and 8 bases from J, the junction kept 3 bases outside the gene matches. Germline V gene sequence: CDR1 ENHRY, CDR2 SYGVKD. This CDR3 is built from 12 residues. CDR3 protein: CAISKTSDEQFF. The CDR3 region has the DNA TGTGCCATCAGTAAAACTAGCGATGAGCAGTTCTTC.

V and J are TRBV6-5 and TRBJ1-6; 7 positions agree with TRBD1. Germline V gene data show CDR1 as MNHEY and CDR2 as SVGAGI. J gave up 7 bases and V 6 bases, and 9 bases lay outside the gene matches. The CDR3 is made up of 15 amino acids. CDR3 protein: CASRDGQVGNSPLHF. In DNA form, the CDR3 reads TGTGCCAGCAGGGATGGACAGGTCGGAAATTCACCCCTCCACTTT.

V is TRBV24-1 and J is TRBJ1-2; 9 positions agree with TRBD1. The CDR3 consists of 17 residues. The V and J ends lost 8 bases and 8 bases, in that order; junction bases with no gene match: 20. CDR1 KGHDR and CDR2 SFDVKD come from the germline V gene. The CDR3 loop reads CATIPVTGQGPLWGYTF. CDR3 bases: TGTGCCACCATACCGGTTACGGGACAGGGACCCCTCTGGGGCTACACCTTC.

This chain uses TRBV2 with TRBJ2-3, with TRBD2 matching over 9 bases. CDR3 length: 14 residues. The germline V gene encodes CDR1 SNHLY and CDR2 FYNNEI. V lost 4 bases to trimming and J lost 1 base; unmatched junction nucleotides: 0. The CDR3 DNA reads TGTGCCAGCAGTGGGACTAGCGGCACAGATACGCAGTATTTT. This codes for CASSGTSGTDTQYF.

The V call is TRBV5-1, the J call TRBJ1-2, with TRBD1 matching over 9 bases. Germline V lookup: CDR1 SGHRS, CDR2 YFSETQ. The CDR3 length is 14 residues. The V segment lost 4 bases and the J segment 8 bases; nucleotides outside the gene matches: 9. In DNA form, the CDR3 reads TGCGCCAGCAGCGCTAATACAGGGGGCGTCGGCTACACCTTC. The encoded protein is CASSANTGGVGYTF.

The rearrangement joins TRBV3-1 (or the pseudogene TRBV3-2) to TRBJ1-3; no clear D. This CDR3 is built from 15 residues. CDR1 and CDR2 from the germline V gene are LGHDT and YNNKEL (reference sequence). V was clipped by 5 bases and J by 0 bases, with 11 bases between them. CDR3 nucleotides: TGTGCCAGCAGCTCTGACACGTTCTCTGGAAACACCATATATTTT. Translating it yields CASSSDTFSGNTIYF.

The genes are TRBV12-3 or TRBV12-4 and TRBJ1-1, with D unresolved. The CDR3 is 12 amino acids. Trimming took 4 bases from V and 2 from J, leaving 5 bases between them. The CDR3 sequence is CASSWSNTEAFF. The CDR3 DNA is TGTGCCAGCAGTTGGAGCAACACTGAAGCTTTCTTT.

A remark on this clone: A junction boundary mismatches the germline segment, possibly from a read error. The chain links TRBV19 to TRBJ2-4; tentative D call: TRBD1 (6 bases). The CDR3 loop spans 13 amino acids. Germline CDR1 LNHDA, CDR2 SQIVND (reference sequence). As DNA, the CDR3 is TGTGCCAGTAGTATAGATCGAACAACAGGGACACACTTC. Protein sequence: CASSIDRTTGTHF.

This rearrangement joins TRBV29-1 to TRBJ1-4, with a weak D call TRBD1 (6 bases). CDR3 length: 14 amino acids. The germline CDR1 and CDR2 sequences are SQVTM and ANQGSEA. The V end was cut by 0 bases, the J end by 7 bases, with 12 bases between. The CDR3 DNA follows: TGCAGCGTTGAAGAAGAGACAGGCCCTGAAAAACTGTTTTTT. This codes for CSVEEETGPEKLFF.

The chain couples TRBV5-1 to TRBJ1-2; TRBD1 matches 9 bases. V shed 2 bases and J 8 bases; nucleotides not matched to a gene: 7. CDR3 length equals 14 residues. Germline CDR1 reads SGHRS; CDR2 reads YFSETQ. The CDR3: CASSFSGTGHGYTF. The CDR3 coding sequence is TGCGCCAGCAGCTTTTCCGGGACAGGGCACGGCTACACCTTC.

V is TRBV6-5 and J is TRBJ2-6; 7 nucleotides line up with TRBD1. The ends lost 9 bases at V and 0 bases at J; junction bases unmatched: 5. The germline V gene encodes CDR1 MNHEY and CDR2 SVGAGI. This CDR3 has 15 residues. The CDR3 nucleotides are TGTGCCAGTTGGGACAGAAGCTCTGGGGCCAACGTCCTGACTTTC. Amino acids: CASWDRSSGANVLTF.

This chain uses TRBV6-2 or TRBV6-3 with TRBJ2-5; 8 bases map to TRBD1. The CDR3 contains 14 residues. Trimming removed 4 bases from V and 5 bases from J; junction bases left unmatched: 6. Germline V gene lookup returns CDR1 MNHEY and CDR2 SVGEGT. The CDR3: CASSSGTGSETQYF. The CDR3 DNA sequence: TGTGCCAGCAGTTCCGGGACAGGTAGCGAGACCCAGTACTTC.

The DNA for the CDR3 is TGTGCCAGCAGCCCCAGCGGAGGCGGCTATGGCTACACCTTC. The encoded protein is CASSPSGGGYGYTF. The chain has TRBV7-6 and TRBJ1-2; D is uncertain. The V gene's germline CDR1 is SGHVS and CDR2 FNYEAQ. The CDR3 contains 14 residues. Trimming stripped 5 bases from V and 4 bases from J, with 14 bases between.

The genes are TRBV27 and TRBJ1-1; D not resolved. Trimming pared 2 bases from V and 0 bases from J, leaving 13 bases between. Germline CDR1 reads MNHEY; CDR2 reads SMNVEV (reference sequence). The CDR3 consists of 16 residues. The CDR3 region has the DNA TGTGCCAGCAGTTTAATCATGAGTCCTATGAACACTGAAGCTTTCTTT. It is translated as CASSLIMSPMNTEAFF.

CDR3 amino acids: CASSQTGDVYGYTF. The CDR3 region has the DNA TGTGCCAGCAGTCAAACAGGGGACGTGTATGGCTACACCTTC. V usage is TRBV7-2 and J usage is TRBJ1-2; 7 bases match TRBD1. V gave up 6 bases and J gave up 5 bases; unmatched junction bases: 9. CDR3 length equals 14 residues. CDR1 is SGHTA, CDR2 FQGNSA, per germline. Full variable domain (rest looked up from reference TRBV7-2 and TRBJ1-2): GAGVSQSPSNKVTEKGKDVELRCDPISGHTALYWYRQSLGQGLEFLIYFQGNSAPDKSGLPSDRFSAERTGGSVSTLTIQRTQQEDSAVYLCASSQTGDVYGYTFGSGTRLTVV.

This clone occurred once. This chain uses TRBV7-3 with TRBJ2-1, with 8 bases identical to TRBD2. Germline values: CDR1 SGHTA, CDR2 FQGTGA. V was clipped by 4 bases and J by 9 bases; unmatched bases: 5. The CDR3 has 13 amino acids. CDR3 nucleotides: TGTGCCAGCAGCTGGGGACTAGAGGGTGAGCAGTTCTTC. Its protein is CASSWGLEGEQFF.

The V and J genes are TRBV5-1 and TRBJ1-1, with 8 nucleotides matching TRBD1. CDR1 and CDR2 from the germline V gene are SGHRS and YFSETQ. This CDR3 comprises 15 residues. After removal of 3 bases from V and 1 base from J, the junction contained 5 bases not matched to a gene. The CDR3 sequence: CASSYRTGTNTEAFF. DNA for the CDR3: TGCGCCAGCAGCTACAGGACAGGGACGAACACTGAAGCTTTCTTT.

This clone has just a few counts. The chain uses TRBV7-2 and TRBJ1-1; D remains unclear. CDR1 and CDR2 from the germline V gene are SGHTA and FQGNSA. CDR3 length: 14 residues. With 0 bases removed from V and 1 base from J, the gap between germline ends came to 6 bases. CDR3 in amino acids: CASSLAQWNTEAFF. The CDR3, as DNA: TGTGCCAGCAGCTTAGCCCAGTGGAACACTGAAGCTTTCTTT.